This T cell receptor beta chain was recovered during a study of blood T cell repertoires in COVID-19. Study as a whole: Both acute and convalescent COVID-19 samples were obtained from the United States, Italy and Spain. In each case, the material was cDNA or gDNA derived from T cells, B-cell-depleted T cells, or PBMCs.

Germline CDR1 LNHDA, CDR2 SQIVND (reference sequence). The trim removed 6 bases at V and 5 bases at J, leaving 12 bases unmatched. CDR3 length: 16 amino acids. In this sample, this clone turned up once. Assay: immunoSEQ multiplex PCR; the TCRdb copy retains only in-frame clones and omits some. The data hold 60,000 to 70,000 clones, with almost 85% observed a single time. The V and J genes are TRBV19 and TRBJ2-3; 9 nucleotides line up with TRBD1. The sequence was obtained from a man aged 45 to 65 with acute or convalescent COVID-19. Sequencing was done on a sample of peripheral blood. The CDR3 DNA follows: TGTGCCAGTAGCCGGACAGGGGTCCGAGCCAGAGATACGCAGTATTTT. It encodes CASSRTGVRARDTQYF.